This T cell receptor beta chain appears in the sequencing data of a study of identical twins. Study-wide findings and caveats: Modeled out-of-frame TCR alpha sharing in monozygotic twins fell below observed levels. Insertions were reduced in abundant cord blood beta clonotypes but not in memory repertoires. Within beta out-of-frame sequences, the excess sharing observed between twins was weaker.

A single record per CDR3 protein comes from TCRdb applying MiXCR to the 5' RACE reads. The sample lists around 480,000 distinct CDR3 sequences; roughly an eighth were seen once. Turning to this clonotype: The antigen remains undetermined.

The CDR3 has 14 residues. The J segment lost 4 bases and the V segment lost 6 bases, leaving 10 bases of the junction unmatched. Germline lookup yields CDR1 DFQATT and CDR2 SNEGSKA (reference sequence). These data were also filed under a second study, of yellow fever vaccine responses in identical twins.

The rearrangement joins TRBV20-1 to TRBJ2-7; 9 bases are shared with TRBD2. The sample was CD4+ T cells sorted from blood. The clonotype was recovered from a woman aged 18-35 years in good health. In DNA, the CDR3 is TGCAGTGCCAGAAATAGCGGGAGCCCGTACGAGCAGTACTTC. Protein sequence: CSARNSGSPYEQYF.